This T cell receptor beta chain was sequenced for a study of blood T cells in healthy people across ages. Study in general: Template-switching capture recovered about one barcoded beta molecule per two T cells.

This clonotype showed up many times. The antigen is unknown. Per sample, at least 5 micrograms of total RNA were extracted. A second PCR, run for about 7 to 11 cycles, used a sample-barcoded 5' primer plus a J-beta primer mix. TCRdb independently ran MiXCR on the 5' RACE reads; one entry per CDR3 protein. Of hundreds of thousands of distinct CDR3 sequences detected, roughly half appear once; the ten largest clones hold around 53%. Study findings and constraints: Measured against age, TCR beta diversity per million T cells decreased in a roughly linear manner. Donor CMV status, an unknown factor, possibly confounded changes in expanded clonotypes.

The sequenced sample was blood. This sequence originates from a man aged 60-69 years in good health.

CDR3 in amino acids: CSARGGSGDYNEQFF. The CDR3 DNA follows: TGCAGTGCTAGGGGTGGTAGCGGGGACTACAATGAGCAGTTCTTC. The genes are TRBV20-1 and TRBJ2-1; 8 bases are a match to TRBD2. V lost 3 bases, J lost 3 bases, and 7 bases stayed unmatched. The CDR3 totals 15 residues. The germline CDR1 and CDR2 sequences are DFQATT and SNEGSKA (reference sequence).